This T cell receptor beta chain stems from a study of tumor T cells in aggressive B-cell lymphoma. Germline lookup yields CDR1 MNHEY and CDR2 SMNVEV (reference sequence). The CDR3 has 13 amino acids. V dropped 6 bases and J dropped 6 bases, with 12 bases sitting between them. Clones were sequenced by immunoSEQ multiplex PCR, and TCRdb holds only the in-frame ones, with some missing. The data show 4,000 or so clones, more than 65% seen once. This chain uses TRBV27 with TRBJ2-1; D is perhaps TRBD2 (5 bases). The TCR comes from an adult with diffuse large B cell lymphoma. The specimen sequenced was tumor tissue. The CDR3 nucleotides are TGTGCCAGCAGGCTCATAGCGTCCAATGAGCAGTTCTTC. Its translation: CASRLIASNEQFF.